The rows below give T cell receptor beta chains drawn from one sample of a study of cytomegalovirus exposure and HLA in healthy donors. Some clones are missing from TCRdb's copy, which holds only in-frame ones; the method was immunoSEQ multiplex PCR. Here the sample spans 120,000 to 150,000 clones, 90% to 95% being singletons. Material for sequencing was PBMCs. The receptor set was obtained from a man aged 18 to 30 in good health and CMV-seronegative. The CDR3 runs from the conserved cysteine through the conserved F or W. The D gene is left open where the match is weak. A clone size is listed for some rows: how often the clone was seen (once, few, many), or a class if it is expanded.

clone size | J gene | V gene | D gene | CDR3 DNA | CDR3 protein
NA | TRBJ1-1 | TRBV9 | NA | TGTGCCAGCAGCGTAGGGACCCAGGGCCCGCATACTGAAGCTTTCTTT | CASSVGTQGPHTEAFF
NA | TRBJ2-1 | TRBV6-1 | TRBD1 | TGTGCCAGCAGTGGGACAGGTCTAGGTGAGCAGTTCTTC | CASSGTGLGEQFF
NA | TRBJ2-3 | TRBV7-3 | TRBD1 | TGTGCCAGCAGCCCAACCCTCGACGACAGGGCTAGCACAGATACGCAGTATTTT | CASSPTLDDRASTDTQYF
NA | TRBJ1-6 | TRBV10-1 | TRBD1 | TGCGCCAGCAGTGAGATACCGGGACAGGGGAATTCACCCCTCCACTTT | CASSEIPGQGNSPLHF
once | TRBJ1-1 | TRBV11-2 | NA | TGTGCCAGCAGCCCCGGCCCGGGGGGGGCGCGTGTTACTGAAGCTTTCTTT | CASSPGPGGARVTEAFF
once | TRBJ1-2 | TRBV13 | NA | TGTGCCAGCAGCTTAGGAGGGGGGGTGAACTATGGCTACACCTTC | CASSLGGGVNYGYTF
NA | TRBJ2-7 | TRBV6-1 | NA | TGTGCCAGCAGTCAGACAGTCACAACCTACGAGCAGTACTTC | CASSQTVTTYEQYF
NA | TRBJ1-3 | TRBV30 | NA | TGTGCCTGGAGTGTAGCGGGCCAGTCCGGAAACACCATATATTTT | CAWSVAGQSGNTIYF
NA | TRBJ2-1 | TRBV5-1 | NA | TGCGCCAGCAGCTTTACAGGGGGGGCTAATTTGAATGGTGAGCAGTTCTTC | CASSFTGGANLNGEQFF
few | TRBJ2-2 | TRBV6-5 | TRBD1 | TGTGCCAGCAGTCGACAGGGCAGGGAGCTGTTTTTT | CASSRQGRELFF
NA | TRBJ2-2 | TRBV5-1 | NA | TGCGCCAGCAGCTTTTGGACATCAGACGCCGGGGAGCTGTTTTTT | CASSFWTSDAGELFF
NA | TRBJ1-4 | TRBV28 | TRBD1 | TGTGCCAGCAGTTTAACCTCGGGACAGGGGACACTGTTTTTT | CASSLTSGQGTLFF
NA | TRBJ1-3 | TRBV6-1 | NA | TGTGCCAGCATTCTAGAGCCGTCCGGAAACACCATATATTTT | CASILEPSGNTIYF
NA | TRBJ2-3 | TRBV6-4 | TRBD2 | TGTGCCAGCAGTGCCGGTAGCGGGAGCACAGATACGCAGTATTTT | CASSAGSGSTDTQYF
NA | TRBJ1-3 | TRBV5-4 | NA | TGTGCCAGCAGCCCACGAAAGAGCGACTCTGGAAACACCATATATTTT | CASSPRKSDSGNTIYF